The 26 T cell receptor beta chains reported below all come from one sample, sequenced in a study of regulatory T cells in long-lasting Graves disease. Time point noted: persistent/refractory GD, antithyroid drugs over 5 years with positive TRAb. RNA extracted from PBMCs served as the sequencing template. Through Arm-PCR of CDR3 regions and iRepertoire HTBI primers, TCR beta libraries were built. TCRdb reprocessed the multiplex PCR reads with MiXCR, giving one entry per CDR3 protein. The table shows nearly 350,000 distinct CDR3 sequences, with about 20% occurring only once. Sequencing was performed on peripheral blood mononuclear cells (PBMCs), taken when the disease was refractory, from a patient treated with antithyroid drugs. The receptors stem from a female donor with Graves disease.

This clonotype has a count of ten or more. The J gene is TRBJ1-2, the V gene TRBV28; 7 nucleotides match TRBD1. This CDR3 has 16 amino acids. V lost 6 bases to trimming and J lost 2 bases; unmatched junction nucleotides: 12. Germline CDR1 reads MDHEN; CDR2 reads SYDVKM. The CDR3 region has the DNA TGTGCCAGCAGCGTTTGGGGAGGGGGCTCGAACTATGGCTACACCTTC. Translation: CASSVWGGGSNYGYTF.

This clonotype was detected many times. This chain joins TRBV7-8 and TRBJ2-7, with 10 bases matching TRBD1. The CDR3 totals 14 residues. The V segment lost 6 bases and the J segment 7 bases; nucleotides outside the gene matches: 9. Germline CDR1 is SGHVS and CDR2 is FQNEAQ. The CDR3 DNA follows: TGTGCCAGCAGACGGGGACAGGGGTCTTCGGAGCAGTACTTC. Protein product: CASRRGQGSSEQYF.

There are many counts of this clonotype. The CDR3 nucleotides are TGTGCCAGCAGTTTAGTGGATAGACGGAGCAATCAGCCCCAGCATTTT. This codes for CASSLVDRRSNQPQHF. This sequence joins TRBV28 and TRBJ1-5; no definite D call. Germline assignment: CDR1 MDHEN and CDR2 SYDVKM. The germline V and J ends were trimmed by 2 bases and 1 base, with 12 bases remaining between them. The CDR3 length is 16 residues.

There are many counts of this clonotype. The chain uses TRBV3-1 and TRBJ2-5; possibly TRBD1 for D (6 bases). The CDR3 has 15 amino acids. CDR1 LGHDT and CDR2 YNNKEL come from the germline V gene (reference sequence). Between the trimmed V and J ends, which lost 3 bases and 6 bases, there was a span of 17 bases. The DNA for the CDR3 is TGTGCCAGCAGCCAGGACCGGACAGAGTCACAGACCCAGTACTTC. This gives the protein CASSQDRTESQTQYF.

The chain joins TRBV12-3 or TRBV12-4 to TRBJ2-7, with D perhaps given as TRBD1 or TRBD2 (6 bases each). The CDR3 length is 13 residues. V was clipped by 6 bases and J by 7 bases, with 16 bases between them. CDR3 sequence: CASRGTGRQEQYF. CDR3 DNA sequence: TGTGCCAGCAGGGGTACAGGGAGGCAAGAGCAGTACTTC.

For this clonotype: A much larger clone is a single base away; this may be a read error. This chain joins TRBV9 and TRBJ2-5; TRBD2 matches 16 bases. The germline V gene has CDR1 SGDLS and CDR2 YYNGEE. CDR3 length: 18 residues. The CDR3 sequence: CSSSVGTSGGGTGETQYF. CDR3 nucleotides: TGTTCCAGCAGCGTAGGGACTAGCGGGGGGGGAACGGGAGAGACCCAGTACTTC.

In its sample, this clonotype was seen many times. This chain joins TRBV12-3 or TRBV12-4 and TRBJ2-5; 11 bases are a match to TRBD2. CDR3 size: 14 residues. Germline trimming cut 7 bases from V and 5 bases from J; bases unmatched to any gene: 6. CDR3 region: CASTLAGGLETQYF. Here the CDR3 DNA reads TGTGCCAGCACCTTAGCGGGGGGGCTGGAGACCCAGTACTTC.

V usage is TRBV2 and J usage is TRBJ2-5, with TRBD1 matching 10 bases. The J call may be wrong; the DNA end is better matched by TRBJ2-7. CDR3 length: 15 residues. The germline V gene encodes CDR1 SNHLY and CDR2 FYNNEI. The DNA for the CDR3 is TGTGCCAGCAGTGAAGGCGGGACAGGGGTCTACGAGCAGTACTTC. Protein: CASSEGGTGVYEQYF.

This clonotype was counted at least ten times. The CDR3 region is CASSLGGPYLYF. The CDR3 bases are TGTGCCAGCAGTTTGGGGGGTCCTTACCTGTACTTC. The V and J genes are TRBV12-3 or TRBV12-4 and TRBJ2-4, with a tentative D call TRBD2 (6 bases). V dropped 3 bases and J dropped 15 bases, with 15 bases sitting between them. This CDR3 contains 12 residues.

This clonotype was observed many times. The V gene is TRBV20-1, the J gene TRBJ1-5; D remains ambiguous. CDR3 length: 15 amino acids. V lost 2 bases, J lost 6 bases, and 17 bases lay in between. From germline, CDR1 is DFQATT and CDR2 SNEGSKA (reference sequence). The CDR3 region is CSARSRAGRGQPQHF. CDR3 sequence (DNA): TGCAGTGCTAGAAGTCGGGCAGGTAGAGGTCAGCCCCAGCATTTT.

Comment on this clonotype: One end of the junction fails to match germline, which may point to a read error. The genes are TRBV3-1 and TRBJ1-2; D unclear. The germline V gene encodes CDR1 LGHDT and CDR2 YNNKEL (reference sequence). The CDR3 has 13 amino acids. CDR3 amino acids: CANSQVVGDRYTF. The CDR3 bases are TGTGCCAACAGCCAAGTGGTAGGTGATCGCTACACCTTC.

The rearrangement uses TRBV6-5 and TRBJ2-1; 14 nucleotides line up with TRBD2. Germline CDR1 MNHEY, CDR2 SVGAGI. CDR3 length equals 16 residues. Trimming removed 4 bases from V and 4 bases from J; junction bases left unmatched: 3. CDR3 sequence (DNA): TGTGCCAGCAGTTCCCGACTAGCGGGGGGGTACAATGAGCAGTTCTTC. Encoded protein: CASSSRLAGGYNEQFF.

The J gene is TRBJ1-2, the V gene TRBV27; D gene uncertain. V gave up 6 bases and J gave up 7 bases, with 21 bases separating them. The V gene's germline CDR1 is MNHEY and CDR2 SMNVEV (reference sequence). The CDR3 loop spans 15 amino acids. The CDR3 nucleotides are TGTGCCAGCAGCTTTTTCGGAGGGAAAAGGCCTGGCTACACCTTC. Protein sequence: CASSFFGGKRPGYTF.

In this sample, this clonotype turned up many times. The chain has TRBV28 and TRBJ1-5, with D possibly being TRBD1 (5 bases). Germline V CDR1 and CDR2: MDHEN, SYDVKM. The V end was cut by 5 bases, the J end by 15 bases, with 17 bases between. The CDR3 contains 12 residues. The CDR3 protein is CASSPPTGPSHF. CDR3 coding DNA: TGTGCCAGCAGTCCCCCTACAGGTCCGTCGCATTTT. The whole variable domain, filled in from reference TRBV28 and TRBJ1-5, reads DVKVTQSSRYLVKRTGEKVFLECVQDMDHENMFWYRQDPGLGLRLIYFSYDVKMKEKGDIPEGYSVSREKKERFSLILESASTNQTSMYLCASSPPTGPSHFGDGTRLSIL.

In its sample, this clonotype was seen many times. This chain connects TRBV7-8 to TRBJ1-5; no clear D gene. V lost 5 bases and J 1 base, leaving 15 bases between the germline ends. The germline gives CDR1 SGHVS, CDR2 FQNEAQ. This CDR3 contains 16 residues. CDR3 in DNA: TGTGCCAGCAGCCCCCGACGGACGGAGAGCAATCAGCCCCAGCATTTT. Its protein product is CASSPRRTESNQPQHF. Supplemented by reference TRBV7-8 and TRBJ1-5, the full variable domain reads GAGVSQSPRYKVAKRGQDVALRCDPISGHVSLFWYQQALGQGPEFLTYFQNEAQLDKSGLPSDRFFAERPEGSVSTLKIQRTQQEDSAVYLCASSPRRTESNQPQHFGDGTRLSIL.

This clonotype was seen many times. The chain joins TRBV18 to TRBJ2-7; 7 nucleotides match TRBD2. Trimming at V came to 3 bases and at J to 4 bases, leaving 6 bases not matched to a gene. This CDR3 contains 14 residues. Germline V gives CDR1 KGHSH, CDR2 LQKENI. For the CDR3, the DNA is TGTGCCAGCTCACCTGGGCGGGAGCGGTACGAGCAGTACTTC. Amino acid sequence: CASSPGRERYEQYF.

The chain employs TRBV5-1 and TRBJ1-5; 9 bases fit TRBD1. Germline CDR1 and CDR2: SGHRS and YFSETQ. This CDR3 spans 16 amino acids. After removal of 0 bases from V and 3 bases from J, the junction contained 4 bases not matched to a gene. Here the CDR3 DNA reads TGCGCCAGCAGCTTGGGGGACAGGGATAACAATCAGCCCCAGCATTTT. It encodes CASSLGDRDNNQPQHF.

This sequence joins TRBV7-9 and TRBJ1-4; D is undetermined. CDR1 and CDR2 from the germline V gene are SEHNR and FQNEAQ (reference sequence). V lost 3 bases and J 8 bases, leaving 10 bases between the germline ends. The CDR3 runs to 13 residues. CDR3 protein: CASSFLLWEKLFF. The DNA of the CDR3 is TGTGCCAGCAGCTTTCTTTTGTGGGAAAAACTGTTTTTT.

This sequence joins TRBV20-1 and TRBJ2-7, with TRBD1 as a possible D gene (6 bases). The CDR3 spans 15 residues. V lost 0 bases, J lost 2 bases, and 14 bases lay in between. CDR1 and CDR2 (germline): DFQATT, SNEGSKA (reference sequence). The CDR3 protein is CSARDILDSAYEQYF. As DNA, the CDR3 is TGCAGTGCTAGAGATATCTTGGACAGTGCCTACGAGCAGTACTTC.

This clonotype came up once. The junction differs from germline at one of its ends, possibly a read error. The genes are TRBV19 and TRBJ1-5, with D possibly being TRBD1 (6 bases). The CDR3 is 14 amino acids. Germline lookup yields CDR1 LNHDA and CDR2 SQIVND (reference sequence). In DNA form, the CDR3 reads TGTGCCAGCGTAACAGGGTCCCTCAATCAGTCCCAGCATTTT. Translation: CASVTGSLNQSQHF.

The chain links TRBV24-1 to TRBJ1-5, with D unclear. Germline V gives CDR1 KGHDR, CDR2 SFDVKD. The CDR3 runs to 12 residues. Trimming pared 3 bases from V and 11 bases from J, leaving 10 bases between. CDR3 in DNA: TGTGCCACCAGTGATCCGGGGTCAGCCCAGCATTTT. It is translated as CATSDPGSAQHF.

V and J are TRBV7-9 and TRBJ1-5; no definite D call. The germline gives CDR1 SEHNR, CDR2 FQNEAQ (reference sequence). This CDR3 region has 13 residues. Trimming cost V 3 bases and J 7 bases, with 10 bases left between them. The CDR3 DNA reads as TGTGCCAGCAGCTTCACAGCTCAACAGCCCCAGCATTTT. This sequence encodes CASSFTAQQPQHF.

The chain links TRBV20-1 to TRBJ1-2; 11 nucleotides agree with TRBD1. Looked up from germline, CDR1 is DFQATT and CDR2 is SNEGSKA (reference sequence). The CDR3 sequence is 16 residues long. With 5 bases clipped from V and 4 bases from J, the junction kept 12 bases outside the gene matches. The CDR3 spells CSALNGDRGSIYGYTF. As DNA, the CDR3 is TGCAGTGCTCTAAATGGGGACAGGGGGTCGATCTATGGCTACACCTTC.

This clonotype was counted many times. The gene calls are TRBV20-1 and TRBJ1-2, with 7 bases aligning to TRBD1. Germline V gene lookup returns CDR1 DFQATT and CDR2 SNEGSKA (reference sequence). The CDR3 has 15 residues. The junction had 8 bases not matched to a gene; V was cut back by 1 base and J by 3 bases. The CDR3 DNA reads TGCAGTGCTAGAGGCATCCGGGACAGTCACTATGGCTACACCTTC. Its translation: CSARGIRDSHYGYTF.

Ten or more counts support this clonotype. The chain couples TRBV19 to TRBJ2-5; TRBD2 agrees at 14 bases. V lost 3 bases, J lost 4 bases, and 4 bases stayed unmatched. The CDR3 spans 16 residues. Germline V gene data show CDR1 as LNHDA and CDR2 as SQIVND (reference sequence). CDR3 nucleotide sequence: TGTGCCAGTAGTATGGGACTAGCGGGAGTTCGAGAGACCCAGTACTTC. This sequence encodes CASSMGLAGVRETQYF.

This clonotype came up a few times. CDR3 residues: CASSAGYNQPQHF. In DNA form, the CDR3 reads TGTGCCAGCAGTGCAGGGTACAATCAGCCCCAGCATTTT. The chain couples TRBV11-2 to TRBJ1-5; D is perhaps TRBD1 (5 bases). The germline V and J ends were trimmed by 6 bases and 3 bases, with 9 bases remaining between them. CDR3 length: 13 amino acids. Germline assignment: CDR1 SGHAT and CDR2 FQNNGV.